This T cell receptor beta chain appears in the sequencing data of a study of CD8 T cells in Susac syndrome. This clonotype was seen just once. An amount of RNA that ranged from roughly 0.5 to 1 ug was reverse transcribed with random hexamers. It was immunoSEQ multiplex PCR that amplified TCR beta CDR3 across 54 Vbeta and 13 Jbeta. TCRdb re-called the immunoSEQ multiplex PCR reads through MiXCR, storing one row per CDR3 protein. The sample includes just under 150,000 distinct CDR3 sequences, around 94% seen only once; the top ten take about 0.076%. Per germline, CDR1 LNHDA and CDR2 SQIVND (reference sequence). The CDR3 consists of 16 residues. Trimming took 1 base from V and 1 from J, leaving 10 bases between them.

Specimen: CD4+ T cells from PBMCs. This TCR derives from a human donor in good health. The chain recombines TRBV19 with TRBJ2-2; possibly TRBD2 for D (6 bases). CDR3 coding DNA: TGTGCCAGTAGTATAGCGGGGACTCAGAACACCGGGGAGCTGTTTTTT. Protein sequence: CASSIAGTQNTGELFF.